A single sample gave rise to the 28 T cell receptor beta chains below, sequenced in a study of OX40 agonist ivuxolimab in advanced cancers. TCRdb's copy holds only in-frame clones and misses some; the assay was immunoSEQ multiplex PCR. The sample contains tens of thousands of clones, around 93% of which appear only once. The specimen comprised CD4+ or CD8+ T cells sorted from blood, sampled in a trial of the OX40 agonist ivuxolimab. Receptors originate from an adult with an advanced solid tumor such as melanoma, head and neck, liver or kidney cancer.

This clone qualifies as medium-sized. This chain joins TRBV7-9 and TRBJ1-3; D not certain. V lost 5 bases and J 0 bases, leaving 5 bases between the germline ends. The germline V gene has CDR1 SEHNR and CDR2 FQNEAQ (reference sequence). CDR3 length: 13 amino acids. The CDR3 bases are TGTGCCAGCAGCGACATCTCTGGAAACACCATATATTTT. Translating it yields CASSDISGNTIYF.

The chain couples TRBV9 to TRBJ2-7; D is tentatively TRBD1 or TRBD2 (5 bases each). Germline CDR1 and CDR2: SGDLS and YYNGEE. V lost 0 bases and J 8 bases, leaving 18 bases between the germline ends. This CDR3 contains 15 residues. The CDR3 nucleotides read TGTGCCAGCAGCGTAGAGGGCAGGGTGGGGGAGCAGCAGTACTTC. Amino acid sequence: CASSVEGRVGEQQYF. The full variable domain, rest sourced from reference TRBV9 and TRBJ2-7, is DSGVTQTPKHLITATGQRVTLRCSPRSGDLSVYWYQQSLDQGLQFLIQYYNGEERAKGNILERFSAQQFPDLHSELNLSSLELGDSALYFCASSVEGRVGEQQYFGPGTRLTVT.

This chain links TRBV29-1 with TRBJ1-3; TRBD1 matches at 8 bases. Germline V lookup: CDR1 SQVTM, CDR2 ANQGSEA. V lost 7 bases to trimming and J lost 2 bases; unmatched junction nucleotides: 10. There are 15 residues in the CDR3. The CDR3 loop is CSGVQQGVAGNTIYF. CDR3 DNA sequence: TGCAGCGGTGTCCAACAGGGGGTGGCTGGAAACACCATATATTTT.

The V call is TRBV2, the J call TRBJ2-1; 8 bases match TRBD1. The CDR3 spans 14 residues. J lost 4 bases, V lost 4 bases, and 3 bases had no gene match. Germline CDR1 and CDR2: SNHLY and FYNNEI. CDR3: CASSGGQAYNEQFF. CDR3 nucleotides: TGTGCCAGCAGTGGGGGACAGGCTTACAATGAGCAGTTCTTC.

CDR3 loop: CASSSRSYEQYF. In DNA, the CDR3 is TGTGCCAGCAGCTCCCGATCCTACGAGCAGTACTTC. The chain joins TRBV13 to TRBJ2-7; D is uncertain. This CDR3 spans 12 amino acids. The germline gives CDR1 PRHDT, CDR2 FYEKMQ (reference sequence). With 4 bases removed from V and 1 base from J, the gap between germline ends came to 5 bases. The full variable domain, completed using reference TRBV13 and TRBJ2-7, is AAGVIQSPRHLIKEKRETATLKCYPIPRHDTVYWYQQGPGQDPQFLISFYEKMQSDKGSIPDRFSAQQFSDYHSELNMSSLELGDSALYFCASSSRSYEQYFGPGTRLTVT.

The sample holds one count of this clone. The V gene is TRBV5-6, the J gene TRBJ1-1; D may be TRBD1 (5 bases). Germline CDR1 reads SGHDT; CDR2 reads YYEEEE. Trimming cost V 0 bases and J 7 bases, with 13 bases left between them. The CDR3 has 14 amino acids. CDR3 sequence (DNA): TGTGCCAGCAGCTTGGTCCAGGGTATCAATGAAGCTTTCTTT. Translating gives CASSLVQGINEAFF.

This chain links TRBV28 with TRBJ2-1; D unclear. Germline CDR1 reads MDHEN; CDR2 reads SYDVKM. Trimming took off 2 bases at V and 1 base at J, with 12 bases between the two ends. The CDR3 length is 16 residues. For the CDR3, the DNA is TGTGCCAGCAGTTTACTTCGCGGAACTTCCTACAATGAGCAGTTCTTC. Protein: CASSLLRGTSYNEQFF.

CDR3 in amino acids: CATSNQGGFNQPQHF. CDR3 nucleotides: TGTGCCACCAGCAATCAGGGGGGGTTCAATCAGCCCCAGCATTTT. This chain joins TRBV15 and TRBJ1-5, with 7 bases lining up with TRBD1. The CDR3 consists of 15 residues. The germline gives CDR1 LNHNV, CDR2 YYDKDF (reference sequence). V shed 4 bases, J shed 3 bases, and the junction held 6 bases outside the gene matches.

This clone was counted a single time. V and J are TRBV5-8 and TRBJ2-2, with D unresolved. The CDR3 runs 14 residues. Between the trimmed V and J ends, which lost 4 bases and 2 bases, there was a span of 9 bases. Germline V gene lookup returns CDR1 SGHTS and CDR2 YDEGEE. CDR3: CASSPVGNTGELFF. Here the CDR3 DNA reads TGTGCCAGCAGCCCGGTGGGAAACACCGGGGAGCTGTTTTTT.

V gene TRBV9 combines with J gene TRBJ2-4; D is unclear. V lost 0 bases and J 8 bases, leaving 9 bases between the germline ends. Per germline, CDR1 SGDLS and CDR2 YYNGEE. This CDR3 contains 13 residues. CDR3 nucleotides: TGTGCCAGCAGCGTAGGGAGTTGGGACATTCAGTACTTC. Its protein is CASSVGSWDIQYF. Variable domain in full (rest from reference TRBV9 and TRBJ2-4): DSGVTQTPKHLITATGQRVTLRCSPRSGDLSVYWYQQSLDQGLQFLIQYYNGEERAKGNILERFSAQQFPDLHSELNLSSLELGDSALYFCASSVGSWDIQYFGAGTRLSVL.

The rearrangement uses TRBV5-1 and TRBJ2-3; either TRBD1 or TRBD2 may fit D (5 bases each). Trimming removed 3 bases at V and 2 bases at J, with 16 bases between. Germline loops: CDR1 SGHRS, CDR2 YFSETQ. CDR3 length: 16 residues. The CDR3 DNA reads TGCGCCAGCAGCTCGGGAAGGGGCCCTCTCACAGATACGCAGTATTTT. Residues: CASSSGRGPLTDTQYF.

The chain has TRBV5-4 and TRBJ1-1; D not resolved. Germline CDR1 and CDR2: SGHNT and YYREEE (reference sequence). V was cut by 0 bases and J by 0 bases, with 0 bases left in between. This CDR3 comprises 12 residues. CDR3 amino acids: CASSLVNTEAFF. The CDR3 DNA reads TGTGCCAGCAGCTTGGTGAACACTGAAGCTTTCTTT.

The rearrangement joins TRBV6-5 to TRBJ1-6; D is unresolved. The CDR3 consists of 15 residues. From germline, CDR1 is MNHEY and CDR2 SVGAGI. Trimming cost V 6 bases and J 3 bases, with 12 bases left between them. As DNA, the CDR3 is TGTGCCAGCAGCCCCCTCATAAGCTATAATTCACCCCTCCACTTT. This sequence encodes CASSPLISYNSPLHF.

The rearrangement links TRBV27 to TRBJ1-1; a possible D gene is TRBD1 (6 bases). The germline V gene encodes CDR1 MNHEY and CDR2 SMNVEV (reference sequence). Trimming shortened V by 6 bases and J by 1 base, and 18 bases separated the two germline ends. CDR3 size: 16 residues. CDR3 DNA sequence: TGTGCCAGCAGCCAAATACCCTCGACAGGGAACACTGAAGCTTTCTTT. It is translated as CASSQIPSTGNTEAFF.

CDR3 DNA sequence: TGCACCAGCAGCCAAGTTGAATCGGGAGAAGGTGCGTACGAGCAGTACGTC. Translated: CTSSQVESGEGAYEQYV. The chain combines TRBV1 with TRBJ2-7; the D segment call TRBD2 is taken from the table without a DNA check. TRBV1 is a recognized pseudogene. The length of the CDR3 is 17 residues.

V and J are TRBV5-1 and TRBJ2-1; TRBD2 aligns across 13 bases. The V and J ends lost 5 bases and 8 bases, in that order; junction bases with no gene match: 4. This CDR3 is built from 14 residues. CDR1 and CDR2 (germline): SGHRS, YFSETQ. CDR3 residues: CASRLAGGRDEQFF. The CDR3 coding sequence is TGCGCCAGCAGACTAGCGGGAGGGCGTGATGAGCAGTTCTTC.

This clone was observed a handful of times. The J gene is TRBJ1-1, the V gene TRBV12-5; D gene ambiguous. The germline V gene has CDR1 LGHNT and CDR2 FRNRAP. Trimming removed 7 bases from V and 7 bases from J, with 19 bases in between. CDR3 size: 14 residues. The DNA of the CDR3 is TGTGCTAGTGTCCGGGCTGGGGAGCTCAATGAAGCTTTCTTT. Translated: CASVRAGELNEAFF.

The rearrangement links TRBV4-2 to TRBJ2-3; 11 nucleotides align to TRBD1. CDR3 length: 16 amino acids. Germline CDR1 and CDR2: LGHNA and YNFKEQ. Germline trimming cut 4 bases from V and 0 bases from J; bases unmatched to any gene: 3. CDR3 amino acids: CASSRGTGGSTDTQYF. The CDR3 DNA sequence: TGTGCCAGCAGCCGCGGGACAGGGGGGAGCACAGATACGCAGTATTTT.

This clone is a singleton in its sample. The J gene is TRBJ2-1, the V gene TRBV7-9; D is perhaps TRBD1 or TRBD2 (5 bases each). The V and J ends lost 4 bases and 6 bases respectively, with 16 bases between them. In germline, CDR1 is SEHNR, CDR2 FQNEAQ (reference sequence). CDR3 length: 15 amino acids. The CDR3 reads CASSYGAGQLNEQFF. The CDR3 region has the DNA TGTGCCAGCAGCTATGGGGCGGGCCAACTCAATGAGCAGTTCTTC.

This rearrangement joins TRBV5-1 to TRBJ2-2; possible D gene TRBD1, 6 bases. The CDR3 extends over 15 amino acids. The germline V gene encodes CDR1 SGHRS and CDR2 YFSETQ. V lost 3 bases, J lost 0 bases, and 9 bases lay in between. Here the CDR3 reads CASSYSGANTGELFF. The CDR3 nucleotides are TGCGCCAGCAGCTATTCAGGGGCGAACACCGGGGAGCTGTTTTTT.

This clone was picked up one time. The chain links TRBV6-5 to TRBJ2-3; 8 nucleotides line up with TRBD2. The CDR3 extends over 14 amino acids. Germline V gives CDR1 MNHEY, CDR2 SVGAGI. The V segment lost 4 bases and the J segment 0 bases; nucleotides outside the gene matches: 0. The CDR3 loop is CASSSGGSTDTQYF. The DNA of the CDR3 is TGTGCCAGCAGTTCGGGGGGGAGCACAGATACGCAGTATTTT.

The CDR3: CASSLLFGDTNQPQHF. CDR3 sequence (DNA): TGTGCCAGCAGTTTACTGTTCGGGGACACCAATCAGCCCCAGCATTTT. The chain has TRBV28 and TRBJ1-5; TRBD1 might be the D (6 bases). V was shortened by 2 bases and J by 3 bases, with 14 bases between the two germline ends. Germline-derived CDR1 and CDR2 are MDHEN and SYDVKM. The CDR3 runs to 16 residues. Based on the CDR3 plus reference TRBV28 and TRBJ1-5, the full variable domain is DVKVTQSSRYLVKRTGEKVFLECVQDMDHENMFWYRQDPGLGLRLIYFSYDVKMKEKGDIPEGYSVSREKKERFSLILESASTNQTSMYLCASSLLFGDTNQPQHFGDGTRLSIL.

The gene calls are TRBV19 and TRBJ2-1; 7 positions match TRBD2. Germline V gives CDR1 LNHDA, CDR2 SQIVND (reference sequence). This CDR3 has 14 residues. V lost 6 bases and J lost 5; bases outside the gene matches: 7. CDR3 in DNA: TGTGCCAGTAGATTTCGACGGGGGGACAATGAGCAGTTCTTC. Amino acids: CASRFRRGDNEQFF. Together with reference TRBV19 and TRBJ2-1, the CDR3 gives the full variable domain: DGGITQSPKYLFRKEGQNVTLSCEQNLNHDAMYWYRQDPGQGLRLIYYSQIVNDFQKGDIAEGYSVSREKKESFPLTVTSAQKNPTAFYLCASRFRRGDNEQFFGPGTRLTVL.

The chain uses TRBV7-9 and TRBJ2-3; D is unclear. The CDR3 covers 13 residues. Per germline, CDR1 SEHNR and CDR2 FQNEAQ (reference sequence). Trimming stripped 9 bases from V and 2 bases from J, with 12 bases between. In DNA, the CDR3 is TGTGCCAGTACTACCGAGCCCACAGATACGCAGTATTTT. It encodes CASTTEPTDTQYF.

The J gene is TRBJ2-5, the V gene TRBV10-3, with a weak D call TRBD2 (6 bases). Germline-derived CDR1 and CDR2 are ENHRY and SYGVKD. The CDR3 sequence is 14 residues long. The germline V and J ends were trimmed by 7 bases and 3 bases, with 15 bases remaining between them. The CDR3 DNA reads as TGTGCCATCACCGAGGGAGGAGGGAAAGAGACCCAGTACTTC. Translated, it gives CAITEGGGKETQYF.

The rearrangement uses TRBV7-2 and TRBJ2-1; maybe TRBD2 (5 bases). V was trimmed by 3 bases and J by 3 bases, leaving 9 bases between them. Germline CDR1 SGHTA, CDR2 FQGNSA. The CDR3 is made up of 14 amino acids. The CDR3 sequence: CASSLNRDYNEQFF. The CDR3 nucleotides read TGTGCCAGCAGCTTGAACCGGGACTACAATGAGCAGTTCTTC.

The sample holds a few counts of this clone. The chain carries TRBV16 and TRBJ1-2; 10 bases match TRBD1. Germline CDR1 reads KGHSY; CDR2 reads FQNENV. The V and J ends lost 4 bases and 3 bases, in that order; junction bases with no gene match: 5. The length of the CDR3 is 15 residues. DNA for the CDR3: TGTGCCAGCAGCCCTGCCGGGACAGGGGACTATGGCTACACCTTC. Translation gives CASSPAGTGDYGYTF.

The V and J genes are TRBV6-1 and TRBJ2-7; TRBD1 might be the D (5 bases). Germline loops: CDR1 MNHNS, CDR2 SASEGT. CDR3 length equals 14 residues. The V and J ends lost 5 bases and 2 bases respectively, with 13 bases between them. CDR3 sequence reads: CASSSFQGPYEQYV. CDR3 nucleotide sequence: TGTGCCAGCAGTAGTTTTCAGGGTCCCTACGAGCAGTACGTC.